The text below deals with one T cell receptor (beta chain). No antigen is known for it. The repertoire was sequenced with immunoSEQ multiplex PCR; TCRdb's copy has only in-frame clones and lacks some. The table has fewer than 100,000 clones, 90% seen once. Trimming cost V 0 bases and J 0 bases, with 5 bases left between them. This CDR3 has 14 residues. Germline CDR1 and CDR2: SGHDT and YYEEEE. The record originates from a study of T cell responses to AZD1222 COVID-19 vaccine. Study results and caveats: Recipients of two AZD1222 doses showed rising Spike-specific TCR breadth and depth. The repertoires were collected only after the peak T cell response.

The origin of this receptor is an adult in good health. The sequenced sample was peripheral blood, obtained on day 0 of AZD1222 vaccination. The chain has TRBV5-6 and TRBJ2-3; D is unresolved. In DNA, the CDR3 is TGTGCCAGCAGCTTGGGTCAGAGCACAGATACGCAGTATTTT. This sequence encodes CASSLGQSTDTQYF.